These 3 T cell receptor beta chains share one sample of origin, sequenced in a study of cytomegalovirus exposure and HLA in healthy donors. The PCR ran on 60 Vbeta and 13 Jbeta primers. The assay was immunoSEQ multiplex PCR, and TCRdb's table has in-frame clones only and misses some. The top ten clones hold about 3.3% of a sample with roughly 62,000 clones, 70% to 85% of them seen once. The source material was PBMCs. Receptors were obtained from a woman aged 40 to 50 in good health and CMV-seropositive.

In its sample, this clone was seen a few times. V is TRBV6-6 and J is TRBJ2-5, with D perhaps matching TRBD1 (5 bases). Trimming stripped 1 base from V and 4 bases from J, with 10 bases between. There are 14 residues in the CDR3. CDR1 is MNHNY, CDR2 SVGAGI, per germline (reference sequence). In DNA form, the CDR3 reads TGTGCCAGCAGTTACTACACAAGGGGAGAGACCCAGTACTTC. Translated, it gives CASSYYTRGETQYF.

The V and J genes are TRBV7-2 and TRBJ2-7; tentatively, D is TRBD2 (6 bases). The CDR3 loop spans 13 amino acids. CDR1 and CDR2 from the germline V gene are SGHTA and FQGNSA. V was shortened by 2 bases and J by 7 bases, with 12 bases between the two germline ends. CDR3 amino acids: CASSLFVGREQYF. The CDR3 bases are TGTGCCAGCAGCTTATTCGTGGGGAGGGAGCAGTACTTC.

The count of this clone is one. This chain joins TRBV5-1 and TRBJ2-1; 10 bases match TRBD1. The CDR3 has 15 residues. In germline, CDR1 is SGHRS, CDR2 YFSETQ. The J segment lost 3 bases and the V segment lost 4 bases, leaving 4 bases of the junction unmatched. The CDR3 sequence is CASSVRTGGYNEQFF. The CDR3 coding sequence is TGCGCCAGCAGCGTCCGGACAGGGGGCTACAATGAGCAGTTCTTC.